This T cell receptor (beta chain) comes out of a study of long-term antiretroviral therapy in people with HIV. The assay used was immunoSEQ (version v3.0), run at survey level. Clones were sequenced by immunoSEQ multiplex PCR, and TCRdb holds only the in-frame ones, with some missing. Found here are approximately 17,000 clones, over 75% of them singletons; the top ten hold 4.5%. This clone was seen a handful of times. Germline CDR1 LGHNA, CDR2 YNFKEQ. Unmatched junction bases numbered 4, after V lost 0 bases and J lost 4 bases. This CDR3 spans 15 amino acids. The clonotype comes from a man younger than 35 with HIV. This rearrangement joins TRBV4-2 to TRBJ1-1; the match to TRBD1 covers 8 bases. Source: unsorted PBMCs, taken 0.1 years before starting antiretroviral therapy. The CDR3 sequence: CASSQEPQGGTEAFF. The CDR3 DNA reads TGTGCCAGCAGCCAAGAGCCACAGGGGGGCACTGAAGCTTTCTTT.